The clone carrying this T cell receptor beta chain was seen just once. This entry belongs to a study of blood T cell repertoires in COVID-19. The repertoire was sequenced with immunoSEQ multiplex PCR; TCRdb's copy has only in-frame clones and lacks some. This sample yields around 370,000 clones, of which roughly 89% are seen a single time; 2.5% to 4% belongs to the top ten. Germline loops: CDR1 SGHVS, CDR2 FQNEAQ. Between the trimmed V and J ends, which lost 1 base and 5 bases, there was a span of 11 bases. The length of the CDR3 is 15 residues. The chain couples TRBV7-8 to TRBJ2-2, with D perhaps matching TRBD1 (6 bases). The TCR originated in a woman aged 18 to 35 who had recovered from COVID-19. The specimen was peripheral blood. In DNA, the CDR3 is TGTGCCAGCAGCTTAGTACAGGGACGAACCGGGGAGCTGTTTTTT. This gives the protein CASSLVQGRTGELFF.